This TCR beta chain was observed in a study of Ad26.COV2.S vaccination and SARS-CoV-2 variants. Whole-study context: The donor belonged to the COV1001 Ad26.COV2.S trial arm. Doses of Ad26.COV2.S were injected into muscle once or twice, 56 days apart.

The sample's treatment: about 20 received Ad26.COV2.S at low or high dose, single or two shots; 5 received placebo; per-sample allocation not given. Sampling happened 63 days after the first vaccine or placebo injection. Whoever gave the sample was an adult aged 18-55 years in Boston. Study observations and caveats: The TCR-based breadth and depth measures might underestimate overall T cell responses.

Repertoires were generated with immunoSEQ multiplex PCR, while TCRdb's copy carries only in-frame clones and drops some. The sample lists hundreds of thousands of clones, about nine tenths occurring once. On this clone: What it binds is not known.

The specimen comprised peripheral blood, sampled in a trial of Ad26.COV2.S vaccine versus placebo. This sequence was found in a person aged 18-60 years who received the Ad26.COV2.S COVID-19 vaccine or a placebo.

CDR3 in amino acids: CASSLGQYTEAFF. The CDR3 coding sequence is TGTGCCAGCAGCTTAGGCCAGTACACTGAAGCTTTCTTT. The J gene is TRBJ1-1, the V gene TRBV7-9; D is undetermined. The V gene's germline CDR1 is SEHNR and CDR2 FQNEAQ (reference sequence). CDR3 length: 13 amino acids. V dropped 1 base and J dropped 3 bases, with 6 bases sitting between them.